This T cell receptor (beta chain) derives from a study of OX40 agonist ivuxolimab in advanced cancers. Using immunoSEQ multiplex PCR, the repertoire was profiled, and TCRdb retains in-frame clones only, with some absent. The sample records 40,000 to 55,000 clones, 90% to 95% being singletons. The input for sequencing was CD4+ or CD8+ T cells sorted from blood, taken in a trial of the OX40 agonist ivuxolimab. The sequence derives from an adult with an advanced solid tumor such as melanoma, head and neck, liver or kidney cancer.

CDR3 sequence (DNA): TGTGCCAGCAGTTCCCTTAGATGGGGCGGGGAGCAGTACTTC. It encodes CASSSLRWGGEQYF. This sequence joins TRBV27 and TRBJ2-7; perhaps D is TRBD1 or TRBD2 (5 bases each). V lost 4 bases, J lost 7 bases, and 17 bases lay in between. The germline V gene encodes CDR1 MNHEY and CDR2 SMNVEV (reference sequence). The CDR3 extends over 14 amino acids.